This T cell receptor (beta chain) was sequenced during a study of response to subunit inactivated influenza vaccine. Points from the study as a whole: Authors suggested seasonal influenza vaccinations each recruit few new T cells.

TCRdb itself ran the RT-PCR reads through MiXCR, one entry per CDR3 protein. The sample includes around 750,000 distinct CDR3 sequences, 21% of them seen just once. A remark on this clonotype: The antigen remains unidentified.

The V gene's germline CDR1 is SQVTM and CDR2 ANQGSEA. The CDR3 extends over 13 amino acids. V dropped 5 bases and J dropped 2 bases, with 7 bases sitting between them. The sequenced sample was PBMCs from blood, obtained less than 6 days after vaccination. The chain is built from TRBV29-1 and TRBJ2-6, with no clear D. This TCR derives from a man aged 50 to 59 who received an inactivated influenza vaccine. The CDR3 protein is CSVYVAGANVLTF. CDR3 DNA sequence: TGCAGCGTTTACGTTGCTGGGGCCAACGTCCTGACTTTC.